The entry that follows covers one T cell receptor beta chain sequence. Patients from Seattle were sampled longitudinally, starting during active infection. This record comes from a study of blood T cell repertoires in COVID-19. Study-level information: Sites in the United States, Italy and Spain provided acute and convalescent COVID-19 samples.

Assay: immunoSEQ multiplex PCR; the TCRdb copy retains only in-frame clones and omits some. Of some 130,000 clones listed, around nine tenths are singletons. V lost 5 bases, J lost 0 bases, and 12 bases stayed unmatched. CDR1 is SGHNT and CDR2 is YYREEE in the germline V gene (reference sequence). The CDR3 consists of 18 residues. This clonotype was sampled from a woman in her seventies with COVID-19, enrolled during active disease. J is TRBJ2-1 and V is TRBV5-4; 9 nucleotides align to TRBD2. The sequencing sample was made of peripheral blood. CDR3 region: CASRKAGGTFRSYNEQFF. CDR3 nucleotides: TGTGCCAGCAGAAAAGCGGGGGGTACATTTCGCTCCTACAATGAGCAGTTCTTC.